One sample yielded the 18 T cell receptor beta chains listed below, sequenced in a study of early stage breast cancer tumors. The data were produced by immunoSEQ multiplex PCR, yet TCRdb's version contains in-frame clones alone and is incomplete. The repertoire holds tens of thousands of clones, with 65% to 90% as singletons. Specimen: blood. The origin of the receptors is a person between 50 and 60 years old with breast cancer.

The chain combines TRBV9 with TRBJ1-1, with a weak D call TRBD1 (5 bases). The V end was cut by 3 bases, the J end by 0 bases, with 6 bases between. The V gene's germline CDR1 is SGDLS and CDR2 YYNGEE. The CDR3 totals 13 residues. CDR3 sequence (DNA): TGTGCCAGCAGCGGGGGGATGAACACTGAAGCTTTCTTT. It specifies CASSGGMNTEAFF.

This rearrangement joins TRBV5-4 to TRBJ2-3; D uncertain. Germline CDR1 is SGHNT and CDR2 is YYREEE (reference sequence). Trimming took 0 bases from V and 3 from J, leaving 5 bases between them. The CDR3 runs to 13 residues. The CDR3 loop reads CASSLAGTDTQYF. CDR3 in DNA: TGTGCCAGCAGCTTGGCTGGAACAGATACGCAGTATTTT. Combining the CDR3 with reference TRBV5-4 and TRBJ2-3 gives the whole variable domain ETGVTQSPTHLIKTRGQQVTLRCSSQSGHNTVSWYQQALGQGPQFIFQYYREEENGRGNFPPRFSGLQFPNYSSELNVNALELDDSALYLCASSLAGTDTQYFGPGTRLTVL.

This clone was counted between two and nine times. The junction does not match germline at one end; this may be a read error. CDR3 protein: CASSLEGQGDQPQHF. The CDR3 coding sequence is TGTGCCAGTAGTTTAGAGGGACAGGGTGATCAGCCCCAGCATTTT. The rearrangement links TRBV19 to TRBJ1-5; TRBD1 agrees at 9 bases. Germline CDR1 LNHDA, CDR2 SQIVND (reference sequence). The CDR3 runs to 15 residues.

The chain uses TRBV10-2 and TRBJ2-2, with a weak D call TRBD1 (6 bases). The germline V and J ends were trimmed by 3 bases and 4 bases, with 9 bases remaining between them. Germline lookup yields CDR1 WSHSY and CDR2 SAAADI. The CDR3 sequence is 14 residues long. The CDR3 sequence is CASSEQGFTGELFF. Here the CDR3 DNA reads TGCGCCAGCAGTGAACAGGGCTTCACCGGGGAGCTGTTTTTT.

This chain connects TRBV30 to TRBJ2-1; tentatively, D is TRBD2 (6 bases). Germline lookup yields CDR1 GTSNPN and CDR2 SVGIG (reference sequence). CDR3 length: 13 residues. V was trimmed by 4 bases and J by 7 bases, leaving 14 bases between them. Here the CDR3 DNA reads TGTGCCTGGATGGGCGGCGGGGTGAATGAGCAGTTCTTC. This translates into CAWMGGGVNEQFF.

The rearrangement joins TRBV29-1 to TRBJ1-1; D gene unclear. V dropped 6 bases and J dropped 0 bases, with 11 bases sitting between them. The CDR3 covers 13 residues. Germline V CDR1 and CDR2: SQVTM, ANQGSEA. CDR3 in DNA: TGCAGCGTACGAGGAGTCATGAACACTGAAGCTTTCTTT. Its protein product is CSVRGVMNTEAFF.

The genes are TRBV18 and TRBJ2-3; 7 bases are a match to TRBD2. The germline V gene encodes CDR1 KGHSH and CDR2 LQKENI. After removal of 0 bases from V and 4 bases from J, the junction contained 1 base not matched to a gene. The CDR3 runs 14 residues. Here the CDR3 reads CASSPPTSPDTQYF. DNA of the CDR3: TGTGCCAGCTCACCACCGACTAGCCCAGATACGCAGTATTTT.

In its sample, this clone was seen a few times. This chain uses TRBV5-1 with TRBJ1-1; D not certain. CDR3 length: 13 residues. Trimming took 2 bases from V and 1 from J, leaving 6 bases between them. Germline V CDR1 and CDR2: SGHRS, YFSETQ. The CDR3 loop reads CASSLNTNTEAFF. The CDR3 coding sequence is TGCGCCAGCAGCTTAAACACGAACACTGAAGCTTTCTTT.

This rearrangement joins TRBV7-2 to TRBJ2-7, with 7 bases aligning to TRBD2. Per the germline V gene, CDR1 is SGHTA and CDR2 is FQGNSA. There are 17 residues in the CDR3. V lost 0 bases and J lost 6; bases outside the gene matches: 14. The CDR3 sequence: CASSLALRGGSVGEQYF. DNA for the CDR3: TGTGCCAGCAGCTTAGCCCTTCGTGGCGGGAGTGTTGGCGAGCAGTACTTC.

The V and J genes are TRBV6-1 and TRBJ1-2; D may be TRBD1 (5 bases). Trimming removed 0 bases at V and 4 bases at J, with 9 bases between. Germline V gene sequence: CDR1 MNHNS, CDR2 SASEGT. The CDR3 runs 14 residues. The CDR3 region is CASSEAGGSYGYTF. The CDR3 DNA reads as TGTGCCAGCAGTGAAGCGGGGGGGTCCTATGGCTACACCTTC.

The chain combines TRBV6-1 with TRBJ1-1, with 8 bases aligning to TRBD1. CDR1 MNHNS and CDR2 SASEGT come from the germline V gene. The V gene end was trimmed by 5 bases and the J gene end by 2 bases; junction bases not matched to a gene: 7. The CDR3 totals 15 residues. The CDR3 region has the DNA TGTGCCAGCAGTTTACGGACAGGGTATAACACTGAAGCTTTCTTT. Residues: CASSLRTGYNTEAFF.

A single count supports this clone. The gene calls are TRBV7-9 and TRBJ1-5; 9 bases map to TRBD1. The CDR3 loop spans 17 amino acids. The V gene end was trimmed by 4 bases and the J gene end by 1 base; junction bases not matched to a gene: 8. CDR1 and CDR2 (germline): SEHNR, FQNEAQ (reference sequence). In nucleotides, the CDR3 is TGTGCCAGCAGCTCCCAACAGGGGGCCATAAGCAATCAGCCCCAGCATTTT. It specifies CASSSQQGAISNQPQHF.

The chain has TRBV11-2 and TRBJ1-2, with TRBD1 as a possible D gene (5 bases). V was clipped by 1 base and J by 6 bases, with 6 bases between them. The CDR3 extends over 12 amino acids. CDR1 is SGHAT and CDR2 is FQNNGV in the germline V gene. CDR3 region: CASSLGGNGYTF. CDR3 coding DNA: TGTGCCAGCAGCTTAGGGGGCAATGGCTACACCTTC.

The V call is TRBV25-1, the J call TRBJ2-3, with no clear D. Germline V gene lookup returns CDR1 MGHDK and CDR2 SYGVNS. The V gene lost 1 base and the J gene lost 0 bases, with 8 bases spanning the gap. The CDR3 spans 15 residues. CDR3 sequence (DNA): TGTGCCAGCAGTGAATTTAGGCCTAGCACAGATACGCAGTATTTT. Protein sequence: CASSEFRPSTDTQYF. Full variable domain (remainder filled in from reference TRBV25-1 and TRBJ2-3): EADIYQTPRYLVIGTGKKITLECSQTMGHDKMYWYQQDPGMELHLIHYSYGVNSTEKGDLSSESTVSRIRTEHFPLTLESARPSHTSQYLCASSEFRPSTDTQYFGPGTRLTVL.

The rearrangement uses TRBV19 and TRBJ1-5; D unresolved. The V and J ends lost 2 bases and 2 bases respectively, with 7 bases between them. The CDR3 totals 14 residues. From germline, CDR1 is LNHDA and CDR2 SQIVND (reference sequence). CDR3 DNA: TGTGCCAGTAGTATAACGGTTGGCAATCAGCCCCAGCATTTT. Its translation: CASSITVGNQPQHF.

The chain carries TRBV5-4 and TRBJ2-7; TRBD1 matches 10 bases. CDR1 and CDR2 (germline): SGHNT, YYREEE (reference sequence). V was pared by 4 bases and J by 6 bases, with 7 bases of the junction left unmatched. The CDR3 has 14 amino acids. CDR3 in DNA: TGTGCCAGCAGCCCGGGACAGGGGAGAGGCGAGCAGTACTTC. Translation: CASSPGQGRGEQYF.

This rearrangement joins TRBV5-1 to TRBJ2-1, with D unresolved. CDR3 length: 12 residues. V lost 0 bases and J lost 4, with 2 bases in between. Germline lookup yields CDR1 SGHRS and CDR2 YFSETQ. This CDR3 is CASSLEYNEQFF. DNA of the CDR3: TGCGCCAGCAGCTTGGAGTACAATGAGCAGTTCTTC.

This clone was detected only once. The chain couples TRBV28 to TRBJ1-4; 11 bases fit TRBD1. CDR1 is MDHEN, CDR2 SYDVKM, per germline. The trim removed 5 bases at V and 7 bases at J, leaving 6 bases unmatched. CDR3 length: 15 residues. The CDR3 nucleotides read TGTGCCAGCAGTCCCGGAGGGACAGGGGGTGAAAAACTGTTTTTT. Its protein is CASSPGGTGGEKLFF.